These T cell receptor beta chains were read from a single sample in a study of T cell repertoires in cytomegalovirus infection. One entry per CDR3 protein, called by TCRdb with MiXCR from the reads. The sample holds approximately 500,000 distinct CDR3 sequences, about 15% seen once. Sequencing was performed on CD8+ T cells from PBMCs. The receptors here all came from a human donor in good health (CMV status not recorded). Some clones in this sample may be carry-over from other donors' samples. CDR3s include the opening cysteine and the closing phenylalanine or tryptophan. D genes are given only for firm matches. Some rows have no size entry. The others give once, few or many, or a class for an expanded clone.

J gene	V gene	clone size	D gene	CDR3 DNA	CDR3 protein
TRBJ2-1	TRBV5-1	NA	NA	TGCGCCAGCAGCTTGGAAAGTTCCCAGAGGATCAATGAGCAGTTCTTC	CASSLESSQRINEQFF
TRBJ2-1	TRBV28	many	TRBD2	TGTGCCAGCAGCCCTAGCGGGAGGGCCGATAATGAGCAGTTCTTC	CASSPSGRADNEQFF
TRBJ1-1	TRBV13	few	NA	TGTGCCAGCACCTTTTTGGGGACTGAAGCTTTCTTT	CASTFLGTEAFF
TRBJ2-2	TRBV3-1	few	NA	TGTGCCAGCAGCCAAGGGGGGGACAACATCCCCGGGGAGCTGTTTTTT	CASSQGGDNIPGELFF
TRBJ1-2	TRBV6-1	many	NA	TGTGCCAGCAGATATGCAAGAGGGAACTATGGCTACACCTTC	CASRYARGNYGYTF
TRBJ2-1	TRBV6-2/TRBV6-3	NA	NA	TGTGCCAGCAGTTCCTACGGCAATGAGCAGTTCTTC	CASSSYGNEQFF
TRBJ2-5	TRBV20-1	NA	NA	TGCAGTGCTAGACAAGAGACCCAGTACTTC	CSARQETQYF
TRBJ1-2	TRBV15	many	NA	TGTGCCACCAGCAGAGGGGTCAGGGGTAAAGCTAACTATGGCTACACCTTC	CATSRGVRGKANYGYTF
TRBJ1-2	TRBV5-1	NA	TRBD1	TGCGCCAGCAGCGTGGACAGGGACGCAAACTATGGCTACACCTTC	CASSVDRDANYGYTF
TRBJ2-7	TRBV20-1	NA	TRBD2	TGCTGTGCTAGAGGAGGGACTAGCGGGGGGCCAGCCTACGAGCAGTACTTC	CCARGGTSGGPAYEQYF
TRBJ1-5	TRBV19	NA	TRBD1	TGTGCCAGTAGTATTCTGACAGGGGTTCAGCCCCAGCATTTT	CASSILTGVQPQHF
TRBJ2-7	TRBV11-2	many	TRBD2	TGTGCCAGCAGCTCCCGGACTAGCGGGAGGGGGTACTCCTACGAGCAGTACTTC	CASSSRTSGRGYSYEQYF
TRBJ2-2	TRBV9	once	NA	TGTGCCAGCAGCGTAGAAAGGAACAGGGAAGTTACCGGGGAGCTGTTTTTT	CASSVERNREVTGELFF
TRBJ2-5	TRBV27	many	TRBD2	TGTGCCAGCAGTTGGGGAACTAGCGGGAGTCCAGAGACCCAGTACTTC	CASSWGTSGSPETQYF
TRBJ1-2	TRBV27	few	TRBD1	TGTGCCAGCAGAGAGACAGGGACCGGCTATGGCTACACCTTC	CASRETGTGYGYTF
TRBJ2-2	TRBV7-2	many	TRBD2	TGTGCCAGCAGCTCTACCGGGACTAGCGGGAGGGCCGGGGAGCTGTTTTTT	CASSSTGTSGRAGELFF
TRBJ1-2	TRBV29-1	few	NA	TGCAGCGTTGATTCGCGATACTATGGCTACACCTTC	CSVDSRYYGYTF